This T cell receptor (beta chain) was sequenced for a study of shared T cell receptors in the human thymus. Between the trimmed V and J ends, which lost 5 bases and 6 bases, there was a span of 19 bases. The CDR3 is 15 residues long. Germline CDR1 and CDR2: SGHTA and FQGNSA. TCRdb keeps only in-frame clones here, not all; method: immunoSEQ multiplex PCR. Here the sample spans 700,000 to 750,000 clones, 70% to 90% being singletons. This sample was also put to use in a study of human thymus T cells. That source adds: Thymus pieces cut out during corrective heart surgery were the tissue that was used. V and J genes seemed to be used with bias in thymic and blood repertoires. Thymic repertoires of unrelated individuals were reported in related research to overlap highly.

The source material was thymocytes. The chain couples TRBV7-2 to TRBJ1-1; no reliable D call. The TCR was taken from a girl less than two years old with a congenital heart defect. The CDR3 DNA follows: TGTGCCAGCAGCCCGGCGGGCTTTCCGGATTCTGAAGCTTTCTTT. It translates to CASSPAGFPDSEAFF.